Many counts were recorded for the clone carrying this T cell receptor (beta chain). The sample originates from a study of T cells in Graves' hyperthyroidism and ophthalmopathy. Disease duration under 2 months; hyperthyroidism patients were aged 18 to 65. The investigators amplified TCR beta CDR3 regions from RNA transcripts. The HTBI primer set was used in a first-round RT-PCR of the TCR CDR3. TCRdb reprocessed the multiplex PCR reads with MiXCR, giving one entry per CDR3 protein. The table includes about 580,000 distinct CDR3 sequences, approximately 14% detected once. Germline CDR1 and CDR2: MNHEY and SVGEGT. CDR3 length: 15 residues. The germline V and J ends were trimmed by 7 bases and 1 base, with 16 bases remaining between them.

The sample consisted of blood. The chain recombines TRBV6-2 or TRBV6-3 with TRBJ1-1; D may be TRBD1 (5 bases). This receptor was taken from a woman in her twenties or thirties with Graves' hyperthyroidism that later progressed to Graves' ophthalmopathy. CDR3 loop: CASNTRQGSNTEAFF. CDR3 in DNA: TGTGCCAGCAACACCCGGCAGGGCTCGAACACTGAAGCTTTCTTT.